The clone carrying this T cell receptor beta chain was observed a handful of times. The data were obtained in a study of T-cell reconstitution after alpha-beta-depleted transplantation in children. Preparation of the TCRbeta library involved a method that used unique molecular identifiers. TCRdb re-called the PCR reads with MiXCR, one entry per CDR3 protein. The table records about 980,000 distinct CDR3 sequences, about 30% of them present only once. Material: PBMCs, mostly from graft donor cells, obtained 360 days after TCRalphabeta/CD19-depleted stem cell transplant. This TCR was sampled from a boy under three years old who had a stem cell transplant for SCID, so the T cells may come from the graft donor.

CDR3 protein: CASSLGRGVLSEQFF. The CDR3 DNA follows: TGCGCCAGCAGCTTGGGACGGGGGGTTCTCAGTGAGCAGTTCTTC. The chain is built from TRBV5-1 and TRBJ2-1; 7 nucleotides align to TRBD2. Germline V CDR1 and CDR2: SGHRS, YFSETQ. V lost 0 bases and J lost 9; bases outside the gene matches: 9. The CDR3 runs 15 residues. Full variable domain (outside the CDR3, taken from reference TRBV5-1 and TRBJ2-1): KAGVTQTPRYLIKTRGQQVTLSCSPISGHRSVSWYQQTPGQGLQFLFEYFSETQRNKGNFPGRFSGRQFSNSRSEMNVSTLELGDSALYLCASSLGRGVLSEQFFGPGTRLTVL.